Listed here are 22 T cell receptor beta chains from one sample, sequenced in a study of blood T cell repertoires in COVID-19. Repertoires were generated with immunoSEQ multiplex PCR, while TCRdb's copy carries only in-frame clones and drops some. This table has 250,000 to 300,000 clones, roughly 91% appearing once. Sequenced material: PBMCs or T cells enriched from blood (not recorded which). The receptors here all came from a woman in her thirties or forties with acute COVID-19.

CDR3 DNA sequence: TGTGCCAGCAGCTTTCGGGGGGGAATTGAGCAGTTCTTC. This codes for CASSFRGGIEQFF. This chain links TRBV7-2 with TRBJ2-1; 8 bases agree with TRBD2. J gave up 9 bases and V 3 bases, and 4 bases lay outside the gene matches. Germline assignment: CDR1 SGHTA and CDR2 FQGNSA. This CDR3 spans 13 amino acids.

This chain connects TRBV19 to TRBJ2-2; tentative D call: TRBD2 (5 bases). With 5 bases removed from V and 3 bases from J, the gap between germline ends came to 13 bases. Germline V lookup: CDR1 LNHDA, CDR2 SQIVND (reference sequence). The CDR3 is made up of 15 amino acids. CDR3 protein: CASSPERRYTGELFF. Written as DNA, the CDR3 is TGTGCCAGTAGTCCAGAGCGGAGATACACCGGGGAGCTGTTTTTT.

The V gene is TRBV5-1, the J gene TRBJ1-3; perhaps TRBD1 as D (5 bases). CDR1 SGHRS and CDR2 YFSETQ come from the germline V gene. The CDR3 has 16 amino acids. With 5 bases removed from V and 3 bases from J, the gap between germline ends came to 18 bases. The CDR3: CASRPTVSSLGNTIYF. CDR3 coding DNA: TGCGCCAGCAGGCCGACAGTCTCCTCTCTTGGAAACACCATATATTTT.

The V and J genes are TRBV5-1 and TRBJ2-3; D possibly corresponds to TRBD2 (5 bases). Germline CDR1 and CDR2: SGHRS and YFSETQ. The V end was cut by 4 bases, the J end by 6 bases, with 18 bases between. CDR3 length: 15 residues. Here the CDR3 reads CASSPLPSTSDTQYF. The CDR3 DNA reads TGCGCCAGCAGCCCGTTGCCTAGCACGTCGGATACGCAGTATTTT.

The gene calls are TRBV7-3 and TRBJ1-1, with TRBD1 matching 8 bases. V trimming: 4 bases; J trimming: 1 base; junction bases outside the gene matches: 2. This CDR3 contains 14 residues. In germline, CDR1 is SGHTA, CDR2 FQGTGA. CDR3 nucleotide sequence: TGTGCCAGCAGCTCAGGGGGCGAGAACACTGAAGCTTTCTTT. This encodes CASSSGGENTEAFF.

The CDR3 region has the DNA TGTGCCAGCAGCTTAGCGCAAGGGGGCAATCAGCCCCAGCATTTT. Protein sequence: CASSLAQGGNQPQHF. This chain links TRBV7-9 with TRBJ1-5; perhaps TRBD1 as D (5 bases). V was shortened by 0 bases and J by 2 bases, with 8 bases between the two germline ends. CDR1 is SEHNR, CDR2 FQNEAQ, per germline (reference sequence). The CDR3 extends over 15 amino acids.

The genes are TRBV28 and TRBJ1-1; the D gene is possibly TRBD1 (5 bases). This CDR3 has 14 residues. V dropped 2 bases and J dropped 0 bases, with 7 bases sitting between them. The germline V gene has CDR1 MDHEN and CDR2 SYDVKM. The CDR3 region is CASSLLGVNTEAFF. CDR3 in DNA: TGTGCCAGCAGTTTACTAGGGGTGAACACTGAAGCTTTCTTT.

The chain couples TRBV2 to TRBJ1-2, with 7 bases matching TRBD1. V gave up 1 base and J gave up 7 bases; unmatched junction bases: 9. Germline CDR1 is SNHLY and CDR2 is FYNNEI. CDR3 length equals 15 residues. The CDR3 is CASSEVSTGKSGYTF. The DNA of the CDR3 is TGTGCCAGCAGTGAAGTGTCGACAGGGAAGAGTGGCTACACCTTC.

The chain couples TRBV6-6 to TRBJ1-3; D gene unclear. The length of the CDR3 is 12 residues. V dropped 8 bases and J dropped 0 bases, with 5 bases sitting between them. CDR1 MNHNY and CDR2 SVGAGI come from the germline V gene (reference sequence). Here the CDR3 reads CASANSGNTIYF. As DNA, the CDR3 is TGTGCCAGCGCGAACTCTGGAAACACCATATATTTT.

The chain is built from TRBV6-4 and TRBJ2-2; unclear D gene. CDR1 MRHNA and CDR2 SNTAGT come from the germline V gene. Trimming took off 6 bases at V and 5 bases at J, with 13 bases between the two ends. This CDR3 is 14 amino acids long. The CDR3 DNA reads TGTGCCAGCAGCCCCGTTGCGGCAACCGGGGAGCTGTTTTTT. This translates into CASSPVAATGELFF.

This rearrangement joins TRBV11-3 to TRBJ2-1; 14 nucleotides match TRBD2. V gave up 6 bases and J gave up 4 bases; unmatched junction bases: 14. The CDR3 contains 19 residues. Germline-derived CDR1 and CDR2 are SGHNT and YENEEA. The CDR3 spells CASSPWGTSGSSGYNEQFF. CDR3 in DNA: TGTGCCAGCAGTCCCTGGGGGACTAGCGGGAGTTCGGGATACAATGAGCAGTTCTTC.

This chain uses TRBV5-4 with TRBJ2-3, with 11 bases aligning to TRBD2. Germline V CDR1 and CDR2: SGHNT, YYREEE (reference sequence). The J segment lost 6 bases and the V segment lost 0 bases, leaving 6 bases of the junction unmatched. The CDR3 length is 16 residues. The CDR3 spells CASSLGLAGPGDTQYF. As DNA, the CDR3 is TGTGCCAGCAGCTTGGGACTAGCGGGACCCGGGGATACGCAGTATTTT.

In this sample, this clone turned up once. The chain combines TRBV15 with TRBJ1-5; D is uncertain. V gave up 0 bases and J gave up 7 bases, with 7 bases separating them. Germline V CDR1 and CDR2: LNHNV, YYDKDF (reference sequence). The CDR3 contains 13 residues. CDR3 in DNA: TGTGCCACCAGCAGAGACTACTTGCAGCCCCAGCATTTT. Its protein product is CATSRDYLQPQHF.

This chain uses TRBV5-1 with TRBJ1-1, with TRBD1 identical over 9 bases. The CDR3 sequence is 17 residues long. Germline V gene sequence: CDR1 SGHRS, CDR2 YFSETQ. The V gene end was trimmed by 2 bases and the J gene end by 0 bases; junction bases not matched to a gene: 8. CDR3 protein: CASSLGDRALVNTEAFF. The CDR3, as DNA: TGCGCCAGCAGCTTAGGGGACAGGGCTTTGGTGAACACTGAAGCTTTCTTT.

The chain employs TRBV27 and TRBJ1-2; 7 bases line up with TRBD1. Losses at the gene ends were 5 bases for V and 4 bases for J; bases not matched to a gene: 19. This CDR3 has 18 residues. Germline loops: CDR1 MNHEY, CDR2 SMNVEV (reference sequence). This chain's CDR3 is CASSPSGTEEFPSYGYTF. The CDR3 DNA is TGTGCCAGCAGTCCCTCCGGGACAGAAGAGTTTCCGTCCTATGGCTACACCTTC.

J is TRBJ1-1 and V is TRBV2, with D perhaps matching TRBD1 (6 bases). CDR1 and CDR2 (germline): SNHLY, FYNNEI. Trimming cost V 9 bases and J 0 bases, with 11 bases left between them. This CDR3 contains 13 residues. CDR3 residues: CASTGHLNTEAFF. The CDR3 DNA reads as TGTGCCAGTACGGGACATCTGAACACTGAAGCTTTCTTT.

The chain couples TRBV7-2 to TRBJ2-1; 9 bases are a match to TRBD2. Germline assignment: CDR1 SGHTA and CDR2 FQGNSA. V lost 5 bases, J lost 15 bases, and 17 bases stayed unmatched. The CDR3 consists of 15 residues. CDR3 nucleotides: TGTGCCAGCAGCGCAGACCGAGGGGGTAGCGGGAGCGCGTTCTTC. Translation: CASSADRGGSGSAFF.

The chain recombines TRBV28 with TRBJ2-2; tentatively, D is TRBD2 (6 bases). Germline values: CDR1 MDHEN, CDR2 SYDVKM. V dropped 7 bases and J dropped 7 bases, with 16 bases sitting between them. This CDR3 has 14 residues. This chain's CDR3 is CASTLGGVGGELFF. The DNA for the CDR3 is TGTGCCAGCACCCTAGGAGGGGTGGGCGGGGAGCTGTTTTTT. The full variable domain, with the rest looked up from reference TRBV28 and TRBJ2-2, is DVKVTQSSRYLVKRTGEKVFLECVQDMDHENMFWYRQDPGLGLRLIYFSYDVKMKEKGDIPEGYSVSREKKERFSLILESASTNQTSMYLCASTLGGVGGELFFGEGSRLTVL.

The rearrangement links TRBV11-2 to TRBJ2-1; the D gene is possibly TRBD2 (6 bases). The length of the CDR3 is 13 residues. Deletions cut 5 bases from V and 2 bases from J, with 7 bases between. Germline V CDR1 and CDR2: SGHAT, FQNNGV. Here the CDR3 DNA reads TGTGCCAGCAGCCCGGGGGCCTACAATGAGCAGTTCTTC. Its protein is CASSPGAYNEQFF. Variable domain in full (rest from reference TRBV11-2 and TRBJ2-1): EAGVAQSPRYKIIEKRQSVAFWCNPISGHATLYWYQQILGQGPKLLIQFQNNGVVDDSQLPKDRFSAERLKGVDSTLKIQPAKLEDSAVYLCASSPGAYNEQFFGPGTRLTVL.

V is TRBV12-5 and J is TRBJ1-5, with TRBD1 as a possible D gene (5 bases). The CDR3 consists of 19 residues. Germline loops: CDR1 LGHNT, CDR2 FRNRAP. Trimming pared 2 bases from V and 0 bases from J, leaving 20 bases between. CDR3 in amino acids: CASGLPSRVRRHSNQPQHF. DNA of the CDR3: TGTGCTAGTGGTTTGCCGAGCAGGGTTAGGAGACATAGCAATCAGCCCCAGCATTTT.

V usage is TRBV30 and J usage is TRBJ1-5; tentatively, D is TRBD1 (6 bases). The CDR3 runs to 16 residues. V was shortened by 3 bases and J by 0 bases, with 15 bases between the two germline ends. Germline V lookup: CDR1 GTSNPN, CDR2 SVGIG (reference sequence). DNA of the CDR3: TGTGCCTGGAGATCGGATGGGGGCTCTAGCAATCAGCCCCAGCATTTT. It translates to CAWRSDGGSSNQPQHF. Variable domain in full (rest from reference TRBV30 and TRBJ1-5): SQTIHQWPATLVQPVGSPLSLECTVEGTSNPNLYWYRQAAGRGLQLLFYSVGIGQISSEVPQNLSASRPQDRQFILSSKKLLLSDSGFYLCAWRSDGGSSNQPQHFGDGTRLSIL.

V and J are TRBV2 and TRBJ2-4, with 9 bases identical to TRBD1. Germline CDR1 and CDR2: SNHLY and FYNNEI. There are 15 residues in the CDR3. V trimming: 6 bases; J trimming: 6 bases; junction bases outside the gene matches: 9. As DNA, the CDR3 is TGTGCCAGCAGGGTACAGGGGGCGCAGGGAAACATTCAGTACTTC. This translates into CASRVQGAQGNIQYF.